The 16 T cell receptor beta chains below were found in one sample sequenced in a study of T-cell memory formation after mild COVID-19. TCRdb called the 5' RACE reads again in MiXCR, with one record for every CDR3 protein. The sample holds roughly 380,000 distinct CDR3 sequences, under 30% seen once. The sample taken for sequencing was PBMCs or a T cell subset sorted from them (not recorded which). The origin of the receptors is an adult woman who had mild COVID-19 (a few samples of this study predate the infection). Cell type and time point are not known.

The rearrangement uses TRBV12-3 or TRBV12-4 and TRBJ2-1, with D perhaps being TRBD1 or TRBD2 (5 bases each). V was shortened by 6 bases and J by 8 bases, with 17 bases between the two germline ends. The CDR3 runs 14 residues. CDR3 coding DNA: TGTGCCAGCAGGGGGGACGGATGGGGAGATGAGCAGTTCTTC. Protein sequence: CASRGDGWGDEQFF.

The V and J genes are TRBV29-1 and TRBJ1-2; D unresolved. Germline V gene data show CDR1 as SQVTM and CDR2 as ANQGSEA. V lost 4 bases and J lost 0, with 9 bases in between. CDR3 size: 13 residues. Here the CDR3 DNA reads TGCAGCGTTGCGCCGAACACTAACTATGGCTACACCTTC. It codes for CSVAPNTNYGYTF.

This clonotype turned up a few times. The gene calls are TRBV27 and TRBJ2-5, with 9 positions matching TRBD2. The CDR3 extends over 14 amino acids. Per the germline V gene, CDR1 is MNHEY and CDR2 is SMNVEV (reference sequence). V was pared by 6 bases and J by 1 base, with 3 bases of the junction left unmatched. The CDR3 nucleotides read TGTGCCAGCAGGATTAGCGGGGGCCAAGAGACCCAGTACTTC. It is translated as CASRISGGQETQYF.

The gene calls are TRBV6-5 and TRBJ2-2; 8 bases agree with TRBD1. The trim removed 6 bases at V and 0 bases at J, leaving 12 bases unmatched. From germline, CDR1 is MNHEY and CDR2 SVGAGI. This CDR3 has 18 residues. The chain's CDR3 is CASSLPWGTGANTGELFF. Written as DNA, the CDR3 is TGTGCCAGCAGCCTCCCGTGGGGGACAGGCGCGAACACCGGGGAGCTGTTTTTT.

This clonotype has only a few counts. The rearrangement uses TRBV7-3 and TRBJ2-2, with D unclear. Per the germline V gene, CDR1 is SGHTA and CDR2 is FQGTGA. The CDR3 has 16 amino acids. The V and J ends lost 1 base and 1 base respectively, with 10 bases between them. This CDR3 is CASSLNDPVNTGELFF. CDR3 sequence (DNA): TGTGCCAGCAGCTTAAATGATCCGGTGAACACCGGGGAGCTGTTTTTT.

This clonotype showed up just a few times. The chain carries TRBV12-3 or TRBV12-4 and TRBJ2-5; 12 bases are shared with TRBD2. V lost 5 bases to trimming and J lost 5 bases; unmatched junction nucleotides: 6. CDR3 length: 15 residues. The CDR3 reads CASSPEGTSGETQYF. DNA for the CDR3: TGTGCCAGCAGTCCCGAAGGGACTAGCGGGGAGACCCAGTACTTC.

This clonotype was seen a few times. The genes are TRBV2 and TRBJ2-7; 10 bases align to TRBD2. In germline, CDR1 is SNHLY, CDR2 FYNNEI. CDR3 length equals 16 residues. Trimming removed 6 bases from V and 0 bases from J; junction bases left unmatched: 8. The CDR3 protein is CASSLAGATHSYEQYF. The CDR3 DNA sequence: TGTGCCAGCAGCCTAGCGGGAGCGACCCACTCCTACGAGCAGTACTTC.

The rearrangement links TRBV5-6 to TRBJ1-5; no reliable D call. The ends were cut back, 0 bases at V and 2 bases at J, with 12 bases in the middle. Germline-derived CDR1 and CDR2 are SGHDT and YYEEEE. There are 16 residues in the CDR3. CDR3 DNA: TGTGCCAGCAGCTTGGTTTACCGACAAGGCAATCAGCCCCAGCATTTT. It codes for CASSLVYRQGNQPQHF.

For the CDR3, the DNA is TGTGCCAGCAGCGTACTAGCTAGCGGGGTTTCGGATACGCAGTATTTT. Amino acid sequence: CASSVLASGVSDTQYF. The chain uses TRBV9 and TRBJ2-3; 9 bases are shared with TRBD2. Germline loops: CDR1 SGDLS, CDR2 YYNGEE. V lost 1 base and J lost 6; bases outside the gene matches: 9. The CDR3 is made up of 16 amino acids.

V gene TRBV24-1 combines with J gene TRBJ1-2; 7 nucleotides match TRBD1. This CDR3 is 14 amino acids long. V lost 3 bases, J lost 7 bases, and 7 bases stayed unmatched. Germline-derived CDR1 and CDR2 are KGHDR and SFDVKD. The CDR3, as DNA: TGTGCCACCAGTGATCGGACAGGCCGCTCTGGCTACACCTTC. Translating it yields CATSDRTGRSGYTF.

This clonotype has a handful of counts. This sequence joins TRBV15 and TRBJ2-1; D remains ambiguous. There are 14 residues in the CDR3. Deletions cut 1 base from V and 3 bases from J, with 7 bases between. Germline CDR1 is LNHNV and CDR2 is YYDKDF (reference sequence). The CDR3 region is CATSRVGGYNEQFF. The CDR3 DNA follows: TGTGCCACCAGCAGAGTTGGCGGCTACAATGAGCAGTTCTTC.

This clonotype was seen only a few times. This chain connects TRBV4-1 to TRBJ2-7; D might be TRBD2 (6 bases). V was shortened by 4 bases and J by 3 bases, with 16 bases between the two germline ends. Germline values: CDR1 MGHRA, CDR2 YSYEKL. CDR3 size: 15 residues. For the CDR3, the DNA is TGCGCCAGCAGCCCCGGTCCGGACGGGAGCTACGAGCAGTACTTC. It codes for CASSPGPDGSYEQYF.

This clonotype appeared a few times. CDR3 sequence reads: CASSRQETTEAFF. The CDR3 DNA sequence: TGTGCCAGCTCACGCCAGGAGACCACTGAAGCTTTCTTT. This rearrangement joins TRBV18 to TRBJ1-1; D gene uncertain. CDR3 length: 13 residues. Germline CDR1 KGHSH, CDR2 LQKENI. Deletions cut 4 bases from V and 4 bases from J, with 10 bases between.

Only a few counts were recorded for this clonotype. This chain links TRBV20-1 with TRBJ2-6; D is perhaps TRBD1 (6 bases). The CDR3 is made up of 16 amino acids. Trimming shortened V by 2 bases and J by 0 bases, and 11 bases separated the two germline ends. Per the germline V gene, CDR1 is DFQATT and CDR2 is SNEGSKA (reference sequence). CDR3 loop: CSARLDRLSGANVLTF. CDR3 in DNA: TGCAGTGCTAGACTAGACAGGCTCTCTGGGGCCAACGTCCTGACTTTC.

This clonotype appeared a few times. The chain's CDR3 is CASSGEVTDTQYF. The DNA for the CDR3 is TGTGCCAGCAGTGGGGAAGTCACAGATACGCAGTATTTT. The chain employs TRBV2 and TRBJ2-3; no reliable D call. V lost 4 bases and J lost 2, with 7 bases in between. The CDR3 totals 13 residues. Germline CDR1 and CDR2: SNHLY and FYNNEI.

This chain links TRBV20-1 with TRBJ1-1; D is ambiguous. Germline assignment: CDR1 DFQATT and CDR2 SNEGSKA (reference sequence). V gave up 3 bases and J gave up 10 bases, with 15 bases separating them. The CDR3 loop spans 12 amino acids. The CDR3 nucleotides are TGCAGTGCTAGCGAAGTAATAGGATCAGCTTTCTTT. Its translation is CSASEVIGSAFF.